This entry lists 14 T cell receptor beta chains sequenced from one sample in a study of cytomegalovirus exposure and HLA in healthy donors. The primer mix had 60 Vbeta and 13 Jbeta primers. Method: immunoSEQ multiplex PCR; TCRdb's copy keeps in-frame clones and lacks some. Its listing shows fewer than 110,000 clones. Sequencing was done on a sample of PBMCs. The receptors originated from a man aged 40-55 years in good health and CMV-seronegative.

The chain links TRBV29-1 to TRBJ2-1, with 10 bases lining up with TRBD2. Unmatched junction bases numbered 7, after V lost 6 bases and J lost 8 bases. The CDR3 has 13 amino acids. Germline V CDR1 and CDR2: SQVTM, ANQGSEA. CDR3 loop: CSVAKREGDEQFF. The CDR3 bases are TGCAGCGTCGCTAAGCGGGAGGGGGATGAGCAGTTCTTC.

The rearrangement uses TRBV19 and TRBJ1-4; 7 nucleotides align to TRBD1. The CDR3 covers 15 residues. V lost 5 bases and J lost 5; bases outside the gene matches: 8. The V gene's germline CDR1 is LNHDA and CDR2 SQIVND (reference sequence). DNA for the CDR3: TGTGCCAGTAGTGTTCCGGGACAGCAGAATGAAAAACTGTTTTTT. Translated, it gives CASSVPGQQNEKLFF.

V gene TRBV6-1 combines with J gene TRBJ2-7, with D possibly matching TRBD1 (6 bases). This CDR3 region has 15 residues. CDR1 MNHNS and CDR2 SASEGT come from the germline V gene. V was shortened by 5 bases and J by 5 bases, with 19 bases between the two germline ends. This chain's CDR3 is CASSPTGTLGNEQYF. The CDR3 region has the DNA TGTGCCAGCAGTCCCACGGGGACATTGGGCAACGAGCAGTACTTC.

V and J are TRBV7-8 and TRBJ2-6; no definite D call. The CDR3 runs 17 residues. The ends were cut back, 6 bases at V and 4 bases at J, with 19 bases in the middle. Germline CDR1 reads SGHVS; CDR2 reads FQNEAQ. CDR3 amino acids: CASRQIALGQGANVLTF. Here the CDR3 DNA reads TGTGCCAGCAGGCAAATCGCGCTAGGTCAGGGGGCCAACGTCCTGACTTTC.

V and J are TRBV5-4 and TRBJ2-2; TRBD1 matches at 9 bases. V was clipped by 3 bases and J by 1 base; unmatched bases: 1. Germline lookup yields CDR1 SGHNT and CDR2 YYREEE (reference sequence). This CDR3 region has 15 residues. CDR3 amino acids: CASSWGQGNTGELFF. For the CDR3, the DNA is TGTGCCAGCAGCTGGGGACAGGGGAACACCGGGGAGCTGTTTTTT. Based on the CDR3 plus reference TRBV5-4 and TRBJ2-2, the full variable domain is ETGVTQSPTHLIKTRGQQVTLRCSSQSGHNTVSWYQQALGQGPQFIFQYYREEENGRGNFPPRFSGLQFPNYSSELNVNALELDDSALYLCASSWGQGNTGELFFGEGSRLTVL.

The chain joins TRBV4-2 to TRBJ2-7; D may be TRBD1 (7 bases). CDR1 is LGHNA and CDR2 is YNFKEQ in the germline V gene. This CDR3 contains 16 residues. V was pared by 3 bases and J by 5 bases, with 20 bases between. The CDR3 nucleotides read TGTGCCAGCAGCCAGGAGGGGGCGGGCAGGGCTGACGAGCAGTACTTC. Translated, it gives CASSQEGAGRADEQYF.

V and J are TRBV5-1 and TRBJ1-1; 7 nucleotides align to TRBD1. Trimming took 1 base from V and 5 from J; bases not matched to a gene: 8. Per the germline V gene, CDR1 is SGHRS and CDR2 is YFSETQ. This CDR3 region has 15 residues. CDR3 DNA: TGCGCCAGCAGCTTGCGGGACAGAGGGTGGACTGAAGCTTTCTTT. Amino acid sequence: CASSLRDRGWTEAFF.

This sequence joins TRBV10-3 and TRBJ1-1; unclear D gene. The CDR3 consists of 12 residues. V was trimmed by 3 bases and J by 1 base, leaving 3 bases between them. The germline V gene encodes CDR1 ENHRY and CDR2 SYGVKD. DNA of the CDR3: TGTGCCATCAGTGACCAGAACACTGAAGCTTTCTTT. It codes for CAISDQNTEAFF.

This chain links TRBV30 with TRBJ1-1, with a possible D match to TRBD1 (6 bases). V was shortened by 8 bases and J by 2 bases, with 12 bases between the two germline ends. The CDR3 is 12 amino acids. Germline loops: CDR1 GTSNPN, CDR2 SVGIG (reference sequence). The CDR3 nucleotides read TGTGCCAAAGGGGGAGAAAACACTGAAGCTTTCTTT. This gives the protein CAKGGENTEAFF.

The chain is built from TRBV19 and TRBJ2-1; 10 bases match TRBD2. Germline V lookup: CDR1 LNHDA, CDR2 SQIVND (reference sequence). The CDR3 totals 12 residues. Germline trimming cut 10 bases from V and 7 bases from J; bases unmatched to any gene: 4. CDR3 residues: CATSGGRNEQFF. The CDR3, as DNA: TGTGCCACTAGCGGGGGTCGAAATGAGCAGTTCTTC.

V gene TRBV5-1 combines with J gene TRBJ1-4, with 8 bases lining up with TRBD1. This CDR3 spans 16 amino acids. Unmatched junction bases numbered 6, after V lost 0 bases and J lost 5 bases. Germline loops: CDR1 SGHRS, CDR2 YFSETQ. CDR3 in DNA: TGCGCCAGCAGCTTGGCGGGGGACAGGATCAATGAAAAACTGTTTTTT. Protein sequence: CASSLAGDRINEKLFF. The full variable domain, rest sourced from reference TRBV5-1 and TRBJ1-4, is KAGVTQTPRYLIKTRGQQVTLSCSPISGHRSVSWYQQTPGQGLQFLFEYFSETQRNKGNFPGRFSGRQFSNSRSEMNVSTLELGDSALYLCASSLAGDRINEKLFFGSGTQLSVL.

The CDR3 loop reads CASSLAPDSRSDYGYTF. As DNA, the CDR3 is TGTGCCAGCAGCTTAGCACCGGACAGTCGGAGCGACTATGGCTACACCTTC. The gene calls are TRBV7-2 and TRBJ1-2, with a weak D call TRBD1 (6 bases). V lost 0 bases to trimming and J lost 3 bases, with 17 bases between them. From germline, CDR1 is SGHTA and CDR2 FQGNSA. The CDR3 spans 17 residues.

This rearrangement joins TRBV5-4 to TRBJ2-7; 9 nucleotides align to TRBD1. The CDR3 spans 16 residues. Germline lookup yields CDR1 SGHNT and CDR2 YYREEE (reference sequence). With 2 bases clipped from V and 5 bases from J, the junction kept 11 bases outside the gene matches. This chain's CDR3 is CASSFLQGAVKNEQYF. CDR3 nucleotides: TGTGCCAGCAGCTTCTTACAGGGGGCGGTAAAAAACGAGCAGTACTTC. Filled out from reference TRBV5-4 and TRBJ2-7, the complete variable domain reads ETGVTQSPTHLIKTRGQQVTLRCSSQSGHNTVSWYQQALGQGPQFIFQYYREEENGRGNFPPRFSGLQFPNYSSELNVNALELDDSALYLCASSFLQGAVKNEQYFGPGTRLTVT.

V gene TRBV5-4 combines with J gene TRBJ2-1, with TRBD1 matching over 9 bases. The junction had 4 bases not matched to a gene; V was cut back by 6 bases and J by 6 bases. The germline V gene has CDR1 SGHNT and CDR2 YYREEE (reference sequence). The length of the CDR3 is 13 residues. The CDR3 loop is CASMDRGGNEQFF. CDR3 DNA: TGTGCCAGCATGGACAGGGGAGGCAATGAGCAGTTCTTC.